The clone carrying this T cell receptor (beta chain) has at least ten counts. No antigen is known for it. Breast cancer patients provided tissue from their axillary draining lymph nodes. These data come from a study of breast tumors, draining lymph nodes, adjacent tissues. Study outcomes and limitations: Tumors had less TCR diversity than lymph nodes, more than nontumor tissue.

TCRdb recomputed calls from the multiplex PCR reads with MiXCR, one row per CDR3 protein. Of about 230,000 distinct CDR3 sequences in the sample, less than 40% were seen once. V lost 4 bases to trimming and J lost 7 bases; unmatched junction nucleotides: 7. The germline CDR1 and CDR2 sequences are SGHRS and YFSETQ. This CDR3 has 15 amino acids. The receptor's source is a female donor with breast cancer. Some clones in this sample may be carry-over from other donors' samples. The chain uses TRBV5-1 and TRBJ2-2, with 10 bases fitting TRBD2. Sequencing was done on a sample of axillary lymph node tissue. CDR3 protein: CASSISGRAGGELFF. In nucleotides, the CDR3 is TGCGCCAGCAGCATCAGCGGGAGGGCTGGCGGGGAGCTGTTTTTT.